This T cell receptor beta chain was captured in a study of blood T cell repertoires in COVID-19. Whole-study context: Nucleic acid was either cDNA or gDNA, and it came from T cells, B-cell-depleted T cells, or PBMCs.

The CDR3 spans 15 residues. With V trimmed by 3 bases and J by 4 bases, 5 bases remained unmatched. Germline V lookup: CDR1 MDHEN, CDR2 SYDVKM. Per the authors' pipeline: Researchers report that nucleated cell counts were estimated from reference gene primer amplification. Clones were sequenced by immunoSEQ multiplex PCR, and TCRdb holds only the in-frame ones, with some missing. Clonal size and the V and J genes are those of that table, whereas D and trimming came from the DNA. The table records 70,000 to 100,000 clones, approximately 70% of them present only once. V and J are TRBV28 and TRBJ2-2, with 7 bases fitting TRBD2. Sample: peripheral blood. The TCR sequence derives from a woman aged 55-70 years in a cohort sampled during active or convalescent COVID-19. The CDR3: CASSLGGVITGELFF. The CDR3 DNA is TGTGCCAGCAGTTTGGGGGGGGTTATCACCGGGGAGCTGTTTTTT. Full variable domain (missing parts from reference TRBV28 and TRBJ2-2): DVKVTQSSRYLVKRTGEKVFLECVQDMDHENMFWYRQDPGLGLRLIYFSYDVKMKEKGDIPEGYSVSREKKERFSLILESASTNQTSMYLCASSLGGVITGELFFGEGSRLTVL.